Shown below are 8 T cell receptor beta chains from a single sample sequenced in a study of shared clonotypes between healthy human individuals. Assay: immunoSEQ multiplex PCR; the TCRdb copy retains only in-frame clones and omits some. Of approximately 500,000 clones in the sample, about 84% were seen once. Sequenced input: PBMCs. Receptor source: a woman in her forties in good health. Some clones in this sample may be carry-over from other donors' samples.

This clone showed up many times. The sample carries other DNA sequences with the same CDR3. The chain combines TRBV18 with TRBJ2-7; 7 positions match TRBD2. CDR1 is KGHSH and CDR2 is LQKENI in the germline V gene. The CDR3 extends over 16 amino acids. J gave up 3 bases and V 4 bases, and 12 bases lay outside the gene matches. The CDR3 DNA sequence: TGTGCCAGCTCACGAACGCATAGCGGGTCCGACTACGAGCAGTACTTC. Protein sequence: CASSRTHSGSDYEQYF.

This rearrangement joins TRBV10-3 to TRBJ2-1; D is possibly TRBD2 (6 bases). This CDR3 is built from 13 residues. The germline CDR1 and CDR2 sequences are ENHRY and SYGVKD. V was pared by 4 bases and J by 8 bases, with 12 bases between. The CDR3 protein is CAISVVLADEQFF. CDR3 in DNA: TGTGCCATCAGTGTGGTACTAGCCGATGAGCAGTTCTTC.

The chain employs TRBV4-1 and TRBJ1-2; 9 nucleotides align to TRBD1. This CDR3 has 15 residues. V dropped 4 bases and J dropped 8; count of bases not matched to a gene: 11. Germline CDR1 and CDR2: MGHRA and YSYEKL. DNA for the CDR3: TGCGCCAGCAGCCTTAAGCTCCGGGACAGGGAAGGCTACACCTTC. Its translation: CASSLKLRDREGYTF.

Turning to this clone: A far more abundant clone sits one base away, making this likely a read error. The V and J genes are TRBV7-9 and TRBJ2-5, with D possibly being TRBD2 (5 bases). Per the germline V gene, CDR1 is SEHNR and CDR2 is FQNEAQ (reference sequence). The CDR3 totals 13 residues. The CDR3 protein is CASNQAGEDTQYF. DNA for the CDR3: TGTGCCAGCAACCAGGCCGGGGAAGATACCCAGTACTTC.

The genes are TRBV28 and TRBJ2-7; 8 nucleotides agree with TRBD2. Germline V gives CDR1 MDHEN, CDR2 SYDVKM. V lost 6 bases, J lost 7 bases, and 8 bases stayed unmatched. The CDR3 sequence is 13 residues long. The CDR3 DNA reads TGTGCCAGCAGAGGTAGCGGGACGGTTGAGCAGTACTTC. This gives the protein CASRGSGTVEQYF.

The chain employs TRBV29-1 and TRBJ1-2; D call uncertain. The CDR3 is 13 amino acids. V gave up 3 bases and J gave up 4 bases, with 12 bases separating them. Germline assignment: CDR1 SQVTM and CDR2 ANQGSEA. The CDR3 region has the DNA TGCAGCGTTGACGTGGGATTCTCCTATGGCTACACCTTC. It encodes CSVDVGFSYGYTF.

The V and J genes are TRBV19 and TRBJ1-2; tentatively, D is TRBD1 (6 bases). Germline V gene sequence: CDR1 LNHDA, CDR2 SQIVND (reference sequence). The length of the CDR3 is 16 residues. V was cut by 5 bases and J by 7 bases, with 23 bases left in between. CDR3 nucleotide sequence: TGTGCCAGTAGTCCCCACACGGGGGGGGCTAGCGGTGGCTACACCTTC. Amino acid sequence: CASSPHTGGASGGYTF.

The gene calls are TRBV15 and TRBJ1-5; tentative D call: TRBD1 (6 bases). The CDR3 extends over 15 amino acids. Germline assignment: CDR1 LNHNV and CDR2 YYDKDF (reference sequence). Trimming shortened V by 1 base and J by 4 bases, and 11 bases separated the two germline ends. Here the CDR3 DNA reads TGTGCCACCAGCAGAGTCAGGGGTGGGAATCAGCCCCAGCATTTT. Its translation is CATSRVRGGNQPQHF. Based on the CDR3 plus reference TRBV15 and TRBJ1-5, the full variable domain is DAMVIQNPRYQVTQFGKPVTLSCSQTLNHNVMYWYQQKSSQAPKLLFHYYDKDFNNEADTPDNFQSRRPNTSFCFLDIRSPGLGDTAMYLCATSRVRGGNQPQHFGDGTRLSIL.